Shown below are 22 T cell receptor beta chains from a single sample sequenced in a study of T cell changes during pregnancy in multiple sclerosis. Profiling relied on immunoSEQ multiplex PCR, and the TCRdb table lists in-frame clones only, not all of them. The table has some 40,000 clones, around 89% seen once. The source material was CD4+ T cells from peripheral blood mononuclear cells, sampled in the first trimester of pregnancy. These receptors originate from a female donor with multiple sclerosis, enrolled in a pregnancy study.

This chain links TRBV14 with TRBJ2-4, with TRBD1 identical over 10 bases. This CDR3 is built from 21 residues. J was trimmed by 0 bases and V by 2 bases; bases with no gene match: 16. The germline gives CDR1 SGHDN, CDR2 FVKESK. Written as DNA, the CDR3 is TGTGCCAGCAGCCAATACATCGCCGGGACAGGGGATTTGCTAGCCAAAAACATTCAGTACTTC. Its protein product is CASSQYIAGTGDLLAKNIQYF.

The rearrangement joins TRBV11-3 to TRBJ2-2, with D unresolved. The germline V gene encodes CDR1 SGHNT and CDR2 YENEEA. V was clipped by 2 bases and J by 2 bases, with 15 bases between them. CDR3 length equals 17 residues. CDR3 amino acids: CASSLSFWHLNTGELFF. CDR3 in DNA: TGTGCCAGCAGCTTATCATTTTGGCACCTTAACACCGGGGAGCTGTTTTTT. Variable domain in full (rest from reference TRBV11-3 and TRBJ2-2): EAGVVQSPRYKIIEKKQPVAFWCNPISGHNTLYWYLQNLGQGPELLIRYENEEAVDDSQLPKDRFSAERLKGVDSTLKIQPAELGDSAVYLCASSLSFWHLNTGELFFGEGSRLTVL.

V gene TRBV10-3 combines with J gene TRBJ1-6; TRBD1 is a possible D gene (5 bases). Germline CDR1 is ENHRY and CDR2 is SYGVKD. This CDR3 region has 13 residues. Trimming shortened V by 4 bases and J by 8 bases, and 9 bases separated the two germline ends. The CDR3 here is CAISGGDDSPLHF. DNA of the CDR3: TGTGCCATCAGTGGCGGGGACGATTCACCCCTCCACTTT.

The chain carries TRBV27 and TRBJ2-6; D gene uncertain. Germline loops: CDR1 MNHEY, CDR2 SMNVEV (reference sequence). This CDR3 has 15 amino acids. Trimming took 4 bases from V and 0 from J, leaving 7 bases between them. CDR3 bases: TGTGCCAGCAGTTCACAAAACTCTGGGGCCAACGTCCTGACTTTC. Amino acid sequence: CASSSQNSGANVLTF.

The CDR3: CAASLKGVPGELFF. The DNA for the CDR3 is TGTGCCGCCTCGCTTAAGGGGGTCCCCGGGGAGCTGTTTTTT. V gene TRBV27 combines with J gene TRBJ2-2; D possibly corresponds to TRBD1 (6 bases). Germline values: CDR1 MNHEY, CDR2 SMNVEV (reference sequence). V lost 11 bases to trimming and J lost 6 bases, with 19 bases between them. The CDR3 runs 14 residues.

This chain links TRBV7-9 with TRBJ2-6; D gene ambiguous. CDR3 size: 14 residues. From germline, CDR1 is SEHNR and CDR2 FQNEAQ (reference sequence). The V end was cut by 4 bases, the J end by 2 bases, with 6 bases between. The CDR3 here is CASSSFAGANVLTF. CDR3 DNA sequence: TGTGCCAGCAGCTCTTTTGCTGGGGCCAACGTCCTGACTTTC.

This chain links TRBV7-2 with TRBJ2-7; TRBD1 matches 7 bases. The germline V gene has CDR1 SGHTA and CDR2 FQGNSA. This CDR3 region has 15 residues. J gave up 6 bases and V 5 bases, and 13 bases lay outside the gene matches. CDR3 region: CASSPDPGGPGEQYF. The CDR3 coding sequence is TGTGCCAGCAGCCCCGACCCAGGGGGACCTGGCGAGCAGTACTTC.

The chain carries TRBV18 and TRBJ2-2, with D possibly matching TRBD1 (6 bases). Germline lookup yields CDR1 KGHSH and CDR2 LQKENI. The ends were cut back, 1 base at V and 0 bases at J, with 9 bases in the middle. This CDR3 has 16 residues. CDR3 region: CASSPQQGSNTGELFF. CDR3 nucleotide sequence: TGTGCCAGCTCACCACAGCAGGGGTCGAACACCGGGGAGCTGTTTTTT.

The CDR3: CASSHRDSSYEQYF. The DNA of the CDR3 is TGTGCCAGCAGCCACCGGGACAGCTCCTACGAGCAGTACTTC. This sequence joins TRBV7-9 and TRBJ2-7, with 7 positions matching TRBD1. CDR3 size: 14 residues. The V segment lost 5 bases and the J segment 0 bases; nucleotides outside the gene matches: 4. CDR1 SEHNR and CDR2 FQNEAQ come from the germline V gene (reference sequence).

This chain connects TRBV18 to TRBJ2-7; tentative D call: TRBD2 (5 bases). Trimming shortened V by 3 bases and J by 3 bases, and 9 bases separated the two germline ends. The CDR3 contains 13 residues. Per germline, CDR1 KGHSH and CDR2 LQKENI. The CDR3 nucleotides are TGTGCCAGCTCACCGTCCGCGGGCTACGAGCAGTACTTC. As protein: CASSPSAGYEQYF.

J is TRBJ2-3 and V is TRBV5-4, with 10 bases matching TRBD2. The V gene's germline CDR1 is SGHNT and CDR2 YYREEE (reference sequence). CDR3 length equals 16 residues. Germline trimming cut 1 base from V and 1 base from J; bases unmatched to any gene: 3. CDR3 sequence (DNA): TGTGCCAGCAGCTTGAATAGCGGGGGGCGCACAGATACGCAGTATTTT. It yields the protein CASSLNSGGRTDTQYF. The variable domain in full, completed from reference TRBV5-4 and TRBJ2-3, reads ETGVTQSPTHLIKTRGQQVTLRCSSQSGHNTVSWYQQALGQGPQFIFQYYREEENGRGNFPPRFSGLQFPNYSSELNVNALELDDSALYLCASSLNSGGRTDTQYFGPGTRLTVL.

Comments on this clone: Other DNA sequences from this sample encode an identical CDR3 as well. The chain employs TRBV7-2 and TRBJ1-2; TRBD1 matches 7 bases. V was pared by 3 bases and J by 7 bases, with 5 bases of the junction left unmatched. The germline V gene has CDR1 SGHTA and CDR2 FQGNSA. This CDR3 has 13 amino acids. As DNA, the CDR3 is TGTGCCAGCAGCTTCTCCGACAGGGTTGGCTACACCTTC. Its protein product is CASSFSDRVGYTF.

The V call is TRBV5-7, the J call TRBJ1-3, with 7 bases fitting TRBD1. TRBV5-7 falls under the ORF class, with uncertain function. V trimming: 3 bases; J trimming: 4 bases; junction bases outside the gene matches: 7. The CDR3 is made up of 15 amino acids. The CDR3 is CASSCTGVVGNTIYF. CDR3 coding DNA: TGTGCCAGCAGCTGCACAGGGGTGGTCGGAAACACCATATATTTT.

Written as DNA, the CDR3 is TGTGCCAGCACCAAACTACAGGGTCATGAGCAGTTCTTC. Translating gives CASTKLQGHEQFF. The genes are TRBV2 and TRBJ2-1; TRBD1 is a possible D gene (6 bases). The CDR3 has 13 amino acids. The V and J ends lost 7 bases and 8 bases respectively, with 15 bases between them. Germline V CDR1 and CDR2: SNHLY, FYNNEI.

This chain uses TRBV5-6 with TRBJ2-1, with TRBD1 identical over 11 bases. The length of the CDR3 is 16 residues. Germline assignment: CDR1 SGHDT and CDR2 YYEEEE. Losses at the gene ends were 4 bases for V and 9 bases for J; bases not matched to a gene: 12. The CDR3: CASSPWDRGIWGEQFF. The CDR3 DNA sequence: TGTGCCAGCAGCCCGTGGGACAGGGGGATCTGGGGTGAGCAGTTCTTC.

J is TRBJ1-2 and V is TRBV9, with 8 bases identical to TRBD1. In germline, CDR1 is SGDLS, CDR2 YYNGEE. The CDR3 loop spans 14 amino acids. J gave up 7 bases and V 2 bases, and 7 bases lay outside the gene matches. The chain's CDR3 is CASSVDRVAAGYTF. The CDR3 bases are TGTGCCAGCAGCGTGGACAGGGTGGCGGCTGGCTACACCTTC.

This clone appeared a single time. CDR3 protein: CASRRTSGTADTQYF. The CDR3 nucleotides read TGTGCCAGCAGAAGGACTAGCGGGACGGCAGATACGCAGTATTTT. This rearrangement joins TRBV5-6 to TRBJ2-3, with TRBD2 identical over 12 bases. The J segment lost 4 bases and the V segment lost 5 bases, leaving 5 bases of the junction unmatched. The CDR3 totals 15 residues. Germline CDR1 is SGHDT and CDR2 is YYEEEE.

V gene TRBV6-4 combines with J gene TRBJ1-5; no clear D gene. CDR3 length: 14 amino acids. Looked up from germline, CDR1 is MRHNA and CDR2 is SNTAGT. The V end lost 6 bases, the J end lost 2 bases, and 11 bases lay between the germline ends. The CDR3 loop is CASSTIAGNQPQHF. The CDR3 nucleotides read TGTGCCAGCAGCACCATAGCGGGCAATCAGCCCCAGCATTTT.

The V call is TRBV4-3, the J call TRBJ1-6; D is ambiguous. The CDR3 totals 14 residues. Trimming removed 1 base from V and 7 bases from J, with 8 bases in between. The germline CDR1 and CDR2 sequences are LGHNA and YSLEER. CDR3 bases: TGCGCCAGCAGCCAAGCCGTAGAAAATTCACCCCTCCACTTT. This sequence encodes CASSQAVENSPLHF.

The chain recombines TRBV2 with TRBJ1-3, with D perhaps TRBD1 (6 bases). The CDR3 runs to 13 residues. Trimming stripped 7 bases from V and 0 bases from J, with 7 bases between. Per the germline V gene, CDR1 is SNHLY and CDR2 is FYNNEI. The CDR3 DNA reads TGTGCCAGCAAACAGGGCTCTGGAAACACCATATATTTT. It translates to CASKQGSGNTIYF.

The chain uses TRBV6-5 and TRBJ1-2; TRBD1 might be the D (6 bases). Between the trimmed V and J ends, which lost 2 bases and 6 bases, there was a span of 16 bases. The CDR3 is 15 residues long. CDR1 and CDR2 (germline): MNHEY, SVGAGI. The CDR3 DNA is TGTGCCAGCAGTTACGCTCGACAGGATCGTCATGGCTACACCTTC. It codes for CASSYARQDRHGYTF.

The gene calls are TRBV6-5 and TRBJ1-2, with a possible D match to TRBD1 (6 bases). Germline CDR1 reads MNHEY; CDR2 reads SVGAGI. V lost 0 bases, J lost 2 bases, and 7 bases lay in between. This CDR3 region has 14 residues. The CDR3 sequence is CASSYSGGNYGYTF. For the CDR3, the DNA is TGTGCCAGCAGTTACTCTGGGGGCAACTATGGCTACACCTTC.